The clone carrying this T cell receptor beta chain was observed many times. These data are taken from a study of T cells after yellow fever vaccination. Via MiXCR, TCRdb re-called the 5' RACE reads, giving one row per CDR3 protein. Of around 110,000 distinct CDR3 sequences detected, around 8.6% appear once; the ten largest clones hold around 25%. From germline, CDR1 is SGHKS and CDR2 YYEKEE (reference sequence). This CDR3 spans 17 amino acids. With 4 bases clipped from V and 4 bases from J, the junction kept 6 bases outside the gene matches. The sequencing here drew on CD8+ T cells sorted from PBMCs, taken 45 days after the yellow fever booster vaccination. This receptor was taken from a man under 40 who received the YFV17D yellow fever vaccine. The chain has TRBV5-5 and TRBJ2-2, with TRBD2 identical over 14 bases. CDR3 amino acids: CASSGGLAGAITGELFF. CDR3 DNA sequence: TGTGCCAGCAGCGGGGGACTAGCGGGAGCCATCACCGGGGAGCTGTTTTTT.